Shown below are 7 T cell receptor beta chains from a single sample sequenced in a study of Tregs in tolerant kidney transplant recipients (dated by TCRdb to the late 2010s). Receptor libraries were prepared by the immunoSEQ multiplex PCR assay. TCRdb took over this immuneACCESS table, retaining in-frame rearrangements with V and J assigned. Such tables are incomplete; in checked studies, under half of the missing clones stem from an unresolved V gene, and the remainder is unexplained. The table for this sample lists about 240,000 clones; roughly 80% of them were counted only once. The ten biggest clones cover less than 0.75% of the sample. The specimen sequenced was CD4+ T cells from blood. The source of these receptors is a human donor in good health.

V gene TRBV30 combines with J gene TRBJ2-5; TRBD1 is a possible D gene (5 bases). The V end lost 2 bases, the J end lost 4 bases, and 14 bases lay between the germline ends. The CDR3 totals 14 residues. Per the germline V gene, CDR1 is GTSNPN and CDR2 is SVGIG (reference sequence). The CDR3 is CAWSRNTQGETQYF. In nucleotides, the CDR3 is TGTGCCTGGAGTAGGAACACCCAGGGAGAGACCCAGTACTTC. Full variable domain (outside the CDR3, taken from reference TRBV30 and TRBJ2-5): SQTIHQWPATLVQPVGSPLSLECTVEGTSNPNLYWYRQAAGRGLQLLFYSVGIGQISSEVPQNLSASRPQDRQFILSSKKLLLSDSGFYLCAWSRNTQGETQYFGPGTRLLVL.

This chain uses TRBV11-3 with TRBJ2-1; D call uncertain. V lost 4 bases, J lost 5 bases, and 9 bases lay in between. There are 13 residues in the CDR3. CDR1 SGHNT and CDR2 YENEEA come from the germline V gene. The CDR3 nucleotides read TGTGCCAGCAGCTCCGCCCGGAACAATGAGCAGTTCTTC. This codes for CASSSARNNEQFF.

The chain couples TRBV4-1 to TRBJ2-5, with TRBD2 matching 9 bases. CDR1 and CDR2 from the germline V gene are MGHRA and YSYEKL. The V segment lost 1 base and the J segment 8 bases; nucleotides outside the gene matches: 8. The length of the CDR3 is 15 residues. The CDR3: CASSQVAGVKGTQYF. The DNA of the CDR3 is TGCGCCAGCAGCCAAGTAGCGGGGGTAAAGGGAACCCAGTACTTC.

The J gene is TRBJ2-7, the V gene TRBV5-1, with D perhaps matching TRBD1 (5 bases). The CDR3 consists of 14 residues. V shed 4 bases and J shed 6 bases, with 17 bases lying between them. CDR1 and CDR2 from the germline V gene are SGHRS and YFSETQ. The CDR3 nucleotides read TGCGCCAGCAGCGACAGACCTGGATCGGCCGAGCAGTACTTC. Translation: CASSDRPGSAEQYF.

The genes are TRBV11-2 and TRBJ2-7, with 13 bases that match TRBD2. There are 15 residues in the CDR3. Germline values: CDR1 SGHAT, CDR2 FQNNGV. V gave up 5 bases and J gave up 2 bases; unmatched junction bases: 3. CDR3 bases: TGTGCCAGCAGCAGCACTAGCGGGGGGGCCTACGAGCAGTACTTC. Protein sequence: CASSSTSGGAYEQYF.

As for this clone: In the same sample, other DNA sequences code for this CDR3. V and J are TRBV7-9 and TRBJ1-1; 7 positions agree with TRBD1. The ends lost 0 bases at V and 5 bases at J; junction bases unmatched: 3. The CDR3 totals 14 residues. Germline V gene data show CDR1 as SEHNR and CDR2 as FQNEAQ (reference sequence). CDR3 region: CASSLASGGTEAFF. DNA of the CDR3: TGTGCCAGCAGCTTAGCTTCAGGGGGGACTGAAGCTTTCTTT.

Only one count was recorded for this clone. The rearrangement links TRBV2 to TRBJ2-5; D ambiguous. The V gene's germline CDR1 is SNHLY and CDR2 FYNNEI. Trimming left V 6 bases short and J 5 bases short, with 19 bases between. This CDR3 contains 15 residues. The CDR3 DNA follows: TGTGCCAGCAGGTCGGACCGTTTTTCGGCGGAGACCCAGTACTTC. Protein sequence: CASRSDRFSAETQYF. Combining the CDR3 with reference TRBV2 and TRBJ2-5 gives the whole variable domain EPEVTQTPSHQVTQMGQEVILRCVPISNHLYFYWYRQILGQKVEFLVSFYNNEISEKSEIFDDQFSVERPDGSNFTLKIRSTKLEDSAMYFCASRSDRFSAETQYFGPGTRLLVL.